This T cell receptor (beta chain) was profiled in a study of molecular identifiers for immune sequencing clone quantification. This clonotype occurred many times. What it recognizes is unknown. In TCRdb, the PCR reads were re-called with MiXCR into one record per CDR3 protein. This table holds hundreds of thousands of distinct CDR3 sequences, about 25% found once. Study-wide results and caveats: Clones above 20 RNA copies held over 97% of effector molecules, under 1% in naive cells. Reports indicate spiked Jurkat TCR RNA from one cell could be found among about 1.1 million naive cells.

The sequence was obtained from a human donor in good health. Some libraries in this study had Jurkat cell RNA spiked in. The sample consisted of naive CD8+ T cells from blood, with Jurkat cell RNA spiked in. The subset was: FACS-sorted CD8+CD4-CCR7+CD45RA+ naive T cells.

In DNA, the CDR3 is TGTGCCAGCAGCCCCAGCGGGGGACGCACAGATACGCAGTATTTT. It specifies CASSPSGGRTDTQYF. The V call is TRBV7-6, the J call TRBJ2-3; 8 bases fit TRBD2. Germline V CDR1 and CDR2: SGHVS, FNYEAQ. V was clipped by 5 bases and J by 1 base; unmatched bases: 5. This CDR3 region has 15 residues. The full variable domain, rest sourced from reference TRBV7-6 and TRBJ2-3, is GAGVSQSPRYKVTKRGQDVALRCDPISGHVSLYWYRQALGQGPEFLTYFNYEAQQDKSGLPNDRFSAERPEGSISTLTIQRTEQRDSAMYRCASSPSGGRTDTQYFGPGTRLTVL.